Detailed here is one TCR beta chain. Its matching antigen is unknown. CDR1 SGHRS and CDR2 YFSETQ come from the germline V gene. This CDR3 contains 15 residues. V was cut by 2 bases and J by 5 bases, with 16 bases left in between. This sample was taken from a study of cytomegalovirus exposure and HLA in healthy donors. The donors were part of the validation cohort of fewer than 150 subjects. That cohort was separate from the first cohort, which comprised 700 or so subjects. The study's findings and limits: The study flagged some 180 TCR beta chains as cytomegalovirus-associated. In vitro testing confirmed a few CMV-associated chains as specific for CMV antigens.

The protocol was immunoSEQ multiplex PCR, while the TCRdb copy is restricted to in-frame clones and leaves out a portion. This table holds 200,000 to 250,000 clones, roughly 84% found once. Sequencing was performed on PBMCs. The clonotype was recovered from a woman aged 18-30 years in good health and CMV-seropositive. V usage is TRBV5-1 and J usage is TRBJ2-5, with D possibly TRBD2 on 7 matching bases. The CDR3 loop reads CASSFAGAVDETQYF. In DNA, the CDR3 is TGCGCCAGCAGCTTCGCGGGGGCCGTGGACGAGACCCAGTACTTC.